This T cell receptor (beta chain) was sequenced in a study of blood T cell repertoires in COVID-19. Study-level information: Donors in the United States, Italy and Spain gave samples during acute or convalescent COVID-19.

Clones were sequenced by immunoSEQ multiplex PCR, and TCRdb holds only the in-frame ones, with some missing. The table includes fewer than 400,000 clones, roughly 87% detected once. The cohort comprised adults aged roughly 18 to 95 years residing in about 25 US areas. Assignment of participants to cohorts was predicated upon participant-reported clinical history. The V segment lost 5 bases and the J segment 5 bases; nucleotides outside the gene matches: 7. The CDR3 has 14 amino acids. Looked up from germline, CDR1 is SGHNT and CDR2 is YYREEE (reference sequence). This rearrangement joins TRBV5-4 to TRBJ2-7; TRBD1 aligns across 10 bases. Sequencing was performed on PBMCs or T cells enriched from blood (not recorded which). The clonotype originates from a woman between 18 and 30 years old who had recovered from COVID-19. CDR3 sequence reads: CASRRGTGAHEQYF. As DNA, the CDR3 is TGTGCCAGCAGGAGAGGGACAGGGGCCCACGAGCAGTACTTC. The full variable domain, its missing parts supplied by reference TRBV5-4 and TRBJ2-7, is ETGVTQSPTHLIKTRGQQVTLRCSSQSGHNTVSWYQQALGQGPQFIFQYYREEENGRGNFPPRFSGLQFPNYSSELNVNALELDDSALYLCASRRGTGAHEQYFGPGTRLTVT.